This T cell receptor (beta chain) is from a study of neurological immune-mediated disorders. Broader study findings: HTLV-1-associated myelopathy ranked highest for TCR clonal expansion and multiple sclerosis lowest, beneath healthy controls.

This clonotype has ten or more counts. Its target is unknown. Sorted libraries were made with about 1 million CD4+ or CD8+ T cells. The germline gives CDR1 MGHRA, CDR2 YSYEKL. The CDR3 is 14 residues long. V dropped 3 bases and J dropped 1 base, with 8 bases sitting between them. Sequencing runs each yielded over 170 million TCR-beta sequences from 15-18 subjects. TCRdb passed the 5' RACE reads through MiXCR, listing each CDR3 protein once. In the table there are approximately 41,000 distinct CDR3 sequences, around 13% of which are singletons. Sequencing was performed on CD4+ T cells from blood. The chain employs TRBV4-1 and TRBJ2-3, with D unclear. The receptor was isolated from a woman aged 60 to 75 with HTLV-1-associated myelopathy (HAM/TSP). CDR3 sequence (DNA): TGCGCCAGCAGCCAGTATCGTGGCACAGATACGCAGTATTTT. It yields the protein CASSQYRGTDTQYF.